These 11 T cell receptor beta chains were sequenced from one sample in a study of shared clonotypes between healthy human individuals. This table comes from immunoSEQ multiplex PCR, and its TCRdb copy is limited to in-frame clones, with some not included. Of about 1.5 million clones listed, roughly 97% were seen once; the top ten hold roughly 1.1%. The sequenced material came from naive CD4+ T cells sorted from blood. Regarding subset: CD45RA+ positively selected. The source of these receptors is a man aged 25 to 40 in good health.

Comment on this clone: At the DNA level, this CDR3 is encoded by other sequences in the same sample as well. The genes are TRBV10-1 and TRBJ1-5, with no clear D. Trimming pared 3 bases from V and 7 bases from J, leaving 10 bases between. This CDR3 is built from 13 residues. Germline CDR1 and CDR2: WNHNN and SYGVQD (reference sequence). The CDR3 loop is CASSENINQPQHF. The DNA for the CDR3 is TGCGCCAGCAGTGAAAACATTAACCAGCCCCAGCATTTT.

CDR3: CASSPGQGAEDTQYF. CDR3 nucleotides: TGCGCCAGCAGCCCGGGACAGGGGGCAGAAGATACGCAGTATTTT. V is TRBV5-1 and J is TRBJ2-3; 12 bases are a match to TRBD1. This CDR3 has 15 residues. CDR1 and CDR2 (germline): SGHRS, YFSETQ. Germline trimming cut 4 bases from V and 5 bases from J; bases unmatched to any gene: 5.

J is TRBJ2-4 and V is TRBV6-1, with D possibly being TRBD1 (5 bases). The ends were cut back, 4 bases at V and 6 bases at J, with 10 bases in the middle. The germline V gene has CDR1 MNHNS and CDR2 SASEGT. CDR3 size: 13 residues. The CDR3 protein is CASSGQGANIQYF. Written as DNA, the CDR3 is TGTGCCAGCAGTGGGCAGGGCGCAAACATTCAGTACTTC.

The chain uses TRBV5-8 and TRBJ1-1; D is perhaps TRBD1 (6 bases). CDR1 is SGHTS and CDR2 is YDEGEE in the germline V gene. V lost 3 bases and J lost 3, with 15 bases in between. The CDR3 consists of 15 residues. CDR3 residues: CASSSGDNLDTEAFF. The DNA for the CDR3 is TGTGCCAGCAGCTCAGGGGACAACCTGGACACTGAAGCTTTCTTT.

CDR3 residues: CASSVGGLGLNEQFF. In DNA, the CDR3 is TGTGCCAGCAGCGTAGGTGGACTAGGGCTCAATGAGCAGTTCTTC. The gene calls are TRBV9 and TRBJ2-1; 7 bases are a match to TRBD2. This CDR3 comprises 15 residues. V lost 0 bases to trimming and J lost 6 bases; unmatched junction nucleotides: 6. Germline CDR1 reads SGDLS; CDR2 reads YYNGEE.

The chain has TRBV2 and TRBJ1-5; maybe TRBD1 (5 bases). CDR3 length equals 15 residues. The germline CDR1 and CDR2 sequences are SNHLY and FYNNEI. Trimming removed 5 bases from V and 6 bases from J, with 17 bases in between. In DNA, the CDR3 is TGTGCCAGCAGTCCGAGTTGGGGGACGGGTCAGCCCCAGCATTTT. It specifies CASSPSWGTGQPQHF. The full variable domain, in which reference TRBV2 and TRBJ1-5 provide the parts outside the CDR3, is EPEVTQTPSHQVTQMGQEVILRCVPISNHLYFYWYRQILGQKVEFLVSFYNNEISEKSEIFDDQFSVERPDGSNFTLKIRSTKLEDSAMYFCASSPSWGTGQPQHFGDGTRLSIL.

The rearrangement links TRBV4-3 to TRBJ2-1; D unresolved. CDR1 LGHNA and CDR2 YSLEER come from the germline V gene. This CDR3 is 13 amino acids long. V lost 6 bases and J 6 bases, leaving 12 bases between the germline ends. The CDR3, as DNA: TGCGCCAGCAGGCAGGTATCAACCAATGAGCAGTTCTTC. Its protein product is CASRQVSTNEQFF.

The chain employs TRBV7-2 and TRBJ2-3; D unresolved. This CDR3 is 13 amino acids long. Germline CDR1 and CDR2: SGHTA and FQGNSA. Trimming pared 5 bases from V and 0 bases from J, leaving 6 bases between. Here the CDR3 DNA reads TGTGCCAGCAGCACTACTAGCACAGATACGCAGTATTTT. It yields the protein CASSTTSTDTQYF.

V is TRBV5-1 and J is TRBJ2-5; perhaps TRBD1 as D (5 bases). Germline CDR1 SGHRS, CDR2 YFSETQ. CDR3 length: 14 residues. V shed 3 bases and J shed 2 bases, with 11 bases lying between them. CDR3 amino acids: CASSYRPSQETQYF. The CDR3 coding sequence is TGCGCCAGCAGCTACAGGCCTTCACAAGAGACCCAGTACTTC.

This clone was seen a single time. The chain couples TRBV18 to TRBJ2-3; 14 nucleotides align to TRBD2. V dropped 1 base and J dropped 3; count of bases not matched to a gene: 3. CDR3 size: 17 residues. Per germline, CDR1 KGHSH and CDR2 LQKENI. This chain's CDR3 is CASSPQGLAGGTDTQYF. The CDR3 nucleotides read TGTGCCAGCTCACCACAAGGACTAGCGGGAGGAACAGATACGCAGTATTTT. Looking up the rest from reference TRBV18 and TRBJ2-3 gives the full variable domain: NAGVMQNPRHLVRRRGQEARLRCSPMKGHSHVYWYRQLPEEGLKFMVYLQKENIIDESGMPKERFSAEFPKEGPSILRIQQVVRGDSAAYFCASSPQGLAGGTDTQYFGPGTRLTVL.

The genes are TRBV5-1 and TRBJ2-7; no clear D gene. Trimming took 4 bases from V and 5 from J, leaving 13 bases between them. The CDR3 sequence is 13 residues long. Looked up from germline, CDR1 is SGHRS and CDR2 is YFSETQ. The DNA for the CDR3 is TGCGCCAGCAGCCTGCCCTCGAACAACGAGCAGTACTTC. This encodes CASSLPSNNEQYF.